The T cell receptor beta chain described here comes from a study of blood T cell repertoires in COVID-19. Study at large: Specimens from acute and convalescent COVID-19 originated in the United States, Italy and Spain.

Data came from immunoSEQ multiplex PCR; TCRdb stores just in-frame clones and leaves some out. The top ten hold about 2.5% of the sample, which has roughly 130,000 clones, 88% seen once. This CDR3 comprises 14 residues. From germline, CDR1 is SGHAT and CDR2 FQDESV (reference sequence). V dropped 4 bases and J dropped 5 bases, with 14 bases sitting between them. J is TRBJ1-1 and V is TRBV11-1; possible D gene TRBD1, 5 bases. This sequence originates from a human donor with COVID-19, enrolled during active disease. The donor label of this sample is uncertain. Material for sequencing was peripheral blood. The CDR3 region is CASSSRGARTEAFF. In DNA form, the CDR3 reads TGTGCCAGCAGCTCCCGTGGGGCGCGTACTGAAGCTTTCTTT.